The sequence of this TCR beta chain was determined in a study of tumor-infiltrating lymphocytes in primary liver carcinoma. The researchers obtained blood RNA from unsorted whole blood and also extracted germline DNA. On this clonotype: Its antigen is as yet unknown.

The CDR3 length is 14 residues. The germline gives CDR1 MDHEN, CDR2 SYDVKM. V lost 5 bases and J lost 7, with 18 bases in between. Study outcomes and limitations: Significantly larger top-250-clone fractions were found in tumors than in blood (p = 0.039). Without sorting, CD4+ versus CD8+ T cell repertoires were not compared. Among the pair types, tumor region pairs showed more overlap than tumor-adjacent and tumor-blood pairs.

Total RNA amounting to 500 ng was the source from which TCR beta cDNA was made with a constant-region primer. For TCR beta, libraries were produced by three nested multiplex PCR rounds using slightly modified ARM-PCR. Rounds one and two of PCR, each of 10 cycles, were primed with TRBV1-TRBV30 forward primers and a C-beta reverse primer. TCRdb ran MiXCR on the multiplex PCR reads and lists one entry per CDR3 protein. The sample holds about 300,000 distinct CDR3 sequences, about 60% seen once. This rearrangement joins TRBV28 to TRBJ2-7; D is possibly TRBD1 (6 bases). Specimen: peripheral blood. This clonotype was sampled from a man aged 35-49 years with primary liver carcinoma and hepatitis B virus infection. The CDR3 protein is CASSPPRGKVEQYF. The DNA of the CDR3 is TGTGCCAGCAGTCCCCCCAGGGGAAAGGTAGAGCAGTACTTC.